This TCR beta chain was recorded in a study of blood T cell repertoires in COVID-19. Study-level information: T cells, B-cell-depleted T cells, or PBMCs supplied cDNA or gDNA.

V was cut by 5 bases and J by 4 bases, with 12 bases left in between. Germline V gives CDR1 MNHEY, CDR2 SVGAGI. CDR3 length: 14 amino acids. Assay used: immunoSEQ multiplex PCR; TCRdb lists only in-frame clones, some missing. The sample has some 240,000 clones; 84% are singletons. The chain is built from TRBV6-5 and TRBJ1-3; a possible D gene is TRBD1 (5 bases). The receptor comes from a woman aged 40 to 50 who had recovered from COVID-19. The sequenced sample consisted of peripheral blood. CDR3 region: CASSNRDFGNTIYF. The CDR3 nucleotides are TGTGCCAGCAGTAATCGGGACTTCGGAAACACCATATATTTT.